This TCR beta chain is from a study of T cell repertoires in cytomegalovirus infection (dated by TCRdb to the late 2010s). Concerning the study at large: Because public TCR beta signatures pointed to carriage of CMV infection together with the matching HLA type, the HLA type of each donor mattered for the analysis. Points the paper makes about the study in general: The ex vivo response was dominated by HLA-C-restricted CMV-specific TCR beta clonotypes, and the single most frequent clonotype in two of eight donors was supplied by these HLA-C-restricted clonotypes. In both this cohort and an independent cohort of 352 donors, the cumulative frequency of public TCR beta family members distinguished carriers of CMV infection plus the relevant HLA type.

These reads were obtained on an Illumina HiSeq 1500. TCRdb redid the processing of the public reads, applying fastp at Q25 and MiXCR, and retained in-frame beta chains. For every CDR3 protein sequence, its rows merge into one entry that carries the most common genes and DNA. The sample table holds roughly 150,000 distinct CDR3 sequences, of which approximately 17% were seen once. Of the sample, roughly 20% falls within the top ten clones. CDR1 SNHLY and CDR2 FYNNEI were looked up in the germline V gene. The CDR3 runs 11 residues from the cysteine to the phenylalanine. This entry keeps only the CDR3 DNA: 33 bases, framed from base 1. The V end loses 10 bases and the J end loses 1 base, and a stretch of 6 bases separates them. For this clonotype: What antigen it recognizes has not been identified. No qualities accompany the bases; no much larger clone lies one base away.

The origin of this receptor is a human donor in good health (CMV status not recorded). Some clones in this sample may be carry-over from other donors' samples. Sequencing was done on a sample of CD8+ T cells from PBMCs. The sequence joins TRBV2 to TRBJ2-3; there is no confident call for the D gene. CDR3 protein: CAMLRTDTQYF. DNA sequence: TGTGCCATGCTTCGCACAGATACGCAGTATTTT. This CDR3, with the reference TRBV2 and TRBJ2-3 proteins standing in past its ends, gives the full variable domain EPEVTQTPSHQVTQMGQEVILRCVPISNHLYFYWYRQILGQKVEFLVSFYNNEISEKSEIFDDQFSVERPDGSNFTLKIRSTKLEDSAMYFCAMLRTDTQYFGPGTRLTVL.